A single sample is the source of the 11 T cell receptor beta chains below, sequenced in a study of blood T cell repertoires in COVID-19. Clones were read by immunoSEQ multiplex PCR, and TCRdb kept only the in-frame ones, dropping some. Here the sample spans tens of thousands of clones, 75% to 85% being singletons. Sample: peripheral blood. The receptors were gathered from a woman at least 80 years old with acute or convalescent COVID-19.

V gene TRBV11-1 combines with J gene TRBJ2-7; TRBD1 matches 12 bases. The CDR3 covers 16 residues. CDR1 SGHAT and CDR2 FQDESV come from the germline V gene (reference sequence). Trimming took 1 base from V and 6 from J; bases not matched to a gene: 7. CDR3 DNA sequence: TGTGCCAGCAGCTTAGAGTTGGGGACAGGGGGCCGCGAGCAGTACTTC. Translation gives CASSLELGTGGREQYF.

The chain joins TRBV24-1 to TRBJ2-1; TRBD2 agrees at 9 bases. This CDR3 has 16 amino acids. The trim removed 5 bases at V and 0 bases at J, leaving 4 bases unmatched. Germline V CDR1 and CDR2: KGHDR, SFDVKD. CDR3 residues: CATSGRSGSSYNEQFF. The CDR3 nucleotides are TGTGCCACCAGTGGGCGTAGCGGGAGCTCCTACAATGAGCAGTTCTTC.

The V call is TRBV6-1, the J call TRBJ1-1; tentatively, D is TRBD1 (5 bases). This CDR3 is built from 12 residues. The V gene lost 2 bases and the J gene lost 7 bases, with 8 bases spanning the gap. Germline assignment: CDR1 MNHNS and CDR2 SASEGT. The CDR3 DNA follows: TGTGCCAGCAGTGAACAGGGCGGTGAAGCTTTCTTT. Its translation is CASSEQGGEAFF.

CDR3 loop: CASSPAADSNQPQHF. The CDR3 DNA follows: TGTGCCAGCAGCCCGGCGGCGGATAGCAATCAGCCCCAGCATTTT. This chain links TRBV7-2 with TRBJ1-5; D is unclear. V lost 5 bases, J lost 0 bases, and 11 bases lay in between. CDR1 SGHTA and CDR2 FQGNSA come from the germline V gene. This CDR3 comprises 15 residues.

V and J are TRBV6-4 and TRBJ2-1; maybe TRBD1 (6 bases). Trimming cost V 3 bases and J 4 bases, with 13 bases left between them. The CDR3 is 15 amino acids. The germline V gene has CDR1 MRHNA and CDR2 SNTAGT. The CDR3 sequence is CASSEQGLEYNEQFF. CDR3 nucleotides: TGTGCCAGCAGTGAACAGGGCCTGGAGTACAATGAGCAGTTCTTC.

The chain carries TRBV5-1 and TRBJ2-1; 7 nucleotides line up with TRBD1. V shed 4 bases and J 8 bases; nucleotides not matched to a gene: 12. Germline V CDR1 and CDR2: SGHRS, YFSETQ. There are 15 residues in the CDR3. CDR3 DNA: TGCGCCAGCAGCCTGGAGCGGACAGGTGGCGATGAGCAGTTCTTC. Residues: CASSLERTGGDEQFF.

The chain is built from TRBV7-3 and TRBJ2-3, with D unclear. The CDR3 is made up of 15 amino acids. Trimming took 0 bases from V and 0 from J, leaving 7 bases between them. Germline CDR1 SGHTA, CDR2 FQGTGA. In nucleotides, the CDR3 is TGTGCCAGCAGCTTAACCGCGCTGAGCACAGATACGCAGTATTTT. It yields the protein CASSLTALSTDTQYF.

This chain links TRBV28 with TRBJ1-2, with 7 bases aligning to TRBD1. The CDR3 is 15 amino acids. The junction had 7 bases not matched to a gene; V was cut back by 4 bases and J by 2 bases. Germline V gene lookup returns CDR1 MDHEN and CDR2 SYDVKM. The CDR3 bases are TGTGCCAGCAGTTCCGCCGGGACAGAAAACTATGGCTACACCTTC. This gives the protein CASSSAGTENYGYTF.

The rearrangement uses TRBV4-2 and TRBJ2-2, with 10 nucleotides matching TRBD1. This CDR3 spans 15 amino acids. Looked up from germline, CDR1 is LGHNA and CDR2 is YNFKEQ. J was trimmed by 7 bases and V by 3 bases; bases with no gene match: 5. CDR3 coding DNA: TGTGCCAGCAGCCAGGGGACAGGGGCGGACGGGGAGCTGTTTTTT. This translates into CASSQGTGADGELFF.

The chain has TRBV28 and TRBJ2-3; tentative D call: TRBD1 (7 bases). The CDR3 extends over 15 amino acids. The germline gives CDR1 MDHEN, CDR2 SYDVKM. Trimming removed 4 bases from V and 2 bases from J, with 13 bases in between. The CDR3 DNA follows: TGTGCCAGCAGTTCAACAGGGGAGGCCACAGATACGCAGTATTTT. Translation gives CASSSTGEATDTQYF.

The V call is TRBV11-2, the J call TRBJ1-1; no firm D call. Germline assignment: CDR1 SGHAT and CDR2 FQNNGV. Trimming pared 5 bases from V and 7 bases from J, leaving 8 bases between. This CDR3 contains 11 residues. The CDR3 here is CASSLGLEAFF. As DNA, the CDR3 is TGTGCCAGCAGCCTTGGCCTTGAAGCTTTCTTT.